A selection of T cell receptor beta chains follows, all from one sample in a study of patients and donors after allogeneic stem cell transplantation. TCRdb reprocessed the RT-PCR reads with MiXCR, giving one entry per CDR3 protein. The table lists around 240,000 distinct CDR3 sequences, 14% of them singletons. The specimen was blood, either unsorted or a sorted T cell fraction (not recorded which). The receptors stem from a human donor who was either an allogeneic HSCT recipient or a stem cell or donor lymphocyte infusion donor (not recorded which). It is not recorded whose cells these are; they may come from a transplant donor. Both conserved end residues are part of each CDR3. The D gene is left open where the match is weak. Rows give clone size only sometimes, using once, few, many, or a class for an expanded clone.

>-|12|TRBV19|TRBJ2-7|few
TGTGCCAGTAGTATTTCGGTCCACGAGCAGTACTTC
CASSISVHEQYF
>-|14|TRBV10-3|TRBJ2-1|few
TGTGCCATCAGTCCAGGACAGGGAGGGGATGAGCAGTTCTTC
CAISPGQGGDEQFF
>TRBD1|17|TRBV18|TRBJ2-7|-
TGTGCCAGCTCACTATCAGGCGTACAGGGGGCCGCCTACGAGCAGTACTTC
CASSLSGVQGAAYEQYF
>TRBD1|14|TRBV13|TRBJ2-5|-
TGTGCCAGCAGCTTGAACAGGGGATCTGAGACCCAGTACTTC
CASSLNRGSETQYF
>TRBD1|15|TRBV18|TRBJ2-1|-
TGTGCCAGCTCACCACTTGGGACAGATAGCGATGAGCAGTTCTTC
CASSPLGTDSDEQFF
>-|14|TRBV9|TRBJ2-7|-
TGTGCCAGCACCCCCCTGTCGGTGGGGAACGAGCAGTACTTC
CASTPLSVGNEQYF
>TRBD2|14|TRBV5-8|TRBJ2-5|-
TGTGCCAGCCGGAGCGGGACCTTGGGAGAGACCCAGTACTTC
CASRSGTLGETQYF
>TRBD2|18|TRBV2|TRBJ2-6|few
TGTGCCAGCGTGGCCTCTAGCGGGGGGACTCAAAGGGCCAACGTCCTGACTTTC
CASVASSGGTQRANVLTF
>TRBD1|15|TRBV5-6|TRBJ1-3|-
TGTGCCAGCAGCTTGATCACAGGGGAGGGAAACACCATATATTTT
CASSLITGEGNTIYF
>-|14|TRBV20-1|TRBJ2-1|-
TGCAGTGCTAGAAGCGCGGGGAACTACAATGAGCAGTTCTTC
CSARSAGNYNEQFF